This T cell receptor (beta chain) was recorded in a study of molecular identifiers for immune sequencing clone quantification. Points from the study as a whole: Identical barcode-sharing TCR molecules could lead to underestimated sizes for highly expanded clones.

Between the trimmed V and J ends, which lost 1 base and 0 bases, there was a span of 7 bases. The CDR3 length is 13 residues. Germline-derived CDR1 and CDR2 are DFQATT and SNEGSKA (reference sequence). Each CDR3 protein gets one entry after TCRdb re-called the PCR reads with MiXCR. The sample lists approximately 500,000 distinct CDR3 sequences; over 20% were seen once. This clonotype was seen repeatedly, ten times or more. The antigen is undetermined. The naive CD8 libraries originated from between roughly 18,000 and 1,000,000 sorted cells and drew on 10%, 30% or 50% RNA. Using a CD8+CD4-CCR7+CD45RA+ phenotype, naive CD8 T cells were sorted.

Sequencing input: naive CD8+ T cells from blood, with Jurkat cell RNA spiked in. Specified subset: FACS-sorted CD8+CD4-CCR7+CD45RA+ naive T cells. The source of this sequence is a human donor in good health. Some libraries in this study had Jurkat cell RNA spiked in. The chain combines TRBV20-1 with TRBJ2-7; D is possibly TRBD2 (5 bases). Here the CDR3 reads CSARGTASYEQYF. Here the CDR3 DNA reads TGCAGTGCTAGAGGGACTGCCTCCTACGAGCAGTACTTC.